What follows are 30 T cell receptor beta chains derived from one specimen sequenced in a study of blood T cell repertoires in COVID-19 (TCRdb year 2020). Libraries were built with the immunoSEQ multiplex PCR assay. As stored in TCRdb, this immuneACCESS dataset retains in-frame rearrangements with V and J assigned. A fraction of the clones does not appear; measured against another copy, unresolved V genes explain less than half of the discrepancy, and the remainder lacks a known reason. In this sample the table shows around 180,000 clones, 60% to 85% of which occur a single time. The ten largest clones add up to 15% to 20% of the sample. Sequenced: peripheral blood. The receptor set was obtained from a man aged 60 to 75 with active or convalescent COVID-19.

The V and J genes are TRBV18 and TRBJ1-2; D may be TRBD1 (5 bases). The germline gives CDR1 KGHSH, CDR2 LQKENI. This CDR3 region has 14 residues. V was clipped by 5 bases and J by 4 bases, with 14 bases between them. The CDR3 region is CASSKGVESYGYTF. The CDR3 nucleotides read TGTGCCAGCTCAAAAGGGGTCGAGAGCTATGGCTACACCTTC.

The chain is built from TRBV18 and TRBJ1-1; 7 bases align to TRBD1. V dropped 3 bases and J dropped 1; count of bases not matched to a gene: 2. From germline, CDR1 is KGHSH and CDR2 LQKENI. There are 14 residues in the CDR3. Written as DNA, the CDR3 is TGTGCCAGCTCACCGCACAGGGGGAACACTGAAGCTTTCTTT. This sequence encodes CASSPHRGNTEAFF. The full variable domain, with the rest looked up from reference TRBV18 and TRBJ1-1, is NAGVMQNPRHLVRRRGQEARLRCSPMKGHSHVYWYRQLPEEGLKFMVYLQKENIIDESGMPKERFSAEFPKEGPSILRIQQVVRGDSAAYFCASSPHRGNTEAFFGQGTRLTVV.

The CDR3 region has the DNA TGTGCCAGCAGCTTAACTGCTGCATCATACGAGCAGTACTTC. Translating it yields CASSLTAASYEQYF. The chain is built from TRBV7-2 and TRBJ2-7, with D hard to call. The CDR3 runs 14 residues. V was shortened by 2 bases and J by 4 bases, with 12 bases between the two germline ends. CDR1 SGHTA and CDR2 FQGNSA come from the germline V gene. Looking up the rest from reference TRBV7-2 and TRBJ2-7 gives the full variable domain: GAGVSQSPSNKVTEKGKDVELRCDPISGHTALYWYRQSLGQGLEFLIYFQGNSAPDKSGLPSDRFSAERTGGSVSTLTIQRTQQEDSAVYLCASSLTAASYEQYFGPGTRLTVT.

This clone has a single count. A single base separates this from a much larger clone, so it may be a read error. The sample contains more than one DNA sequence encoding this CDR3. This sequence joins TRBV28 and TRBJ2-2, with D possibly being TRBD2 (5 bases). The CDR3 is 15 amino acids. Germline CDR1 reads MDHEN; CDR2 reads SYDVKM. V was pared by 3 bases and J by 2 bases, with 10 bases between. CDR3 residues: CASSLGVFNTGELFF. CDR3 DNA: TGTGCCAGCAGTTTGGGAGTTTTCAACACCGGGGAGCTGTTTTTT.

V is TRBV2 and J is TRBJ2-3; D unclear. Germline CDR1 reads SNHLY; CDR2 reads FYNNEI. The V end was cut by 2 bases, the J end by 2 bases, with 11 bases between. CDR3 length equals 15 residues. The CDR3 loop is CASSESLIVTDTQYF. The DNA of the CDR3 is TGTGCCAGCAGTGAAAGTCTGATAGTCACAGATACGCAGTATTTT.

The rearrangement uses TRBV5-1 and TRBJ2-7; the D gene could be TRBD1 or TRBD2 (11 bases each). This CDR3 contains 23 residues. Trimming cost V 1 base and J 1 base, with 36 bases left between them. Germline V gene data show CDR1 as SGHRS and CDR2 as YFSETQ. The CDR3 DNA reads as TGCGCCAGCAGCTTGAGATCCGGGACAGGGGGAAGCCTAGCGGGAGGAATATCCTACGAGCAGTACTTC. Translated: CASSLRSGTGGSLAGGISYEQYF.

The V and J genes are TRBV11-2 and TRBJ2-3; 9 bases are shared with TRBD2. V shed 3 bases, J shed 3 bases, and the junction held 4 bases outside the gene matches. CDR1 is SGHAT and CDR2 is FQNNGV in the germline V gene. This CDR3 spans 15 amino acids. This CDR3 reads CASSFRSGRTDTQYF. DNA of the CDR3: TGTGCCAGCAGCTTTCGTAGCGGGAGAACAGATACGCAGTATTTT. Drawing the rest from reference TRBV11-2 and TRBJ2-3, the complete variable domain is EAGVAQSPRYKIIEKRQSVAFWCNPISGHATLYWYQQILGQGPKLLIQFQNNGVVDDSQLPKDRFSAERLKGVDSTLKIQPAKLEDSAVYLCASSFRSGRTDTQYFGPGTRLTVL.

This clone has a handful of counts. The rearrangement links TRBV2 to TRBJ1-5; a possible D gene is TRBD1 (5 bases). CDR1 SNHLY and CDR2 FYNNEI come from the germline V gene. The CDR3 extends over 14 amino acids. V was shortened by 4 bases and J by 3 bases, with 10 bases between the two germline ends. The CDR3 DNA sequence: TGTGCCAGCAGTGGGGGCACTGTCAATCAGCCCCAGCATTTT. This codes for CASSGGTVNQPQHF.

V and J are TRBV2 and TRBJ1-5; TRBD1 agrees at 7 bases. Per the germline V gene, CDR1 is SNHLY and CDR2 is FYNNEI. There are 14 residues in the CDR3. J gave up 1 base and V 7 bases, and 4 bases lay outside the gene matches. CDR3 amino acids: CASTPTGSNQPQHF. As DNA, the CDR3 is TGTGCCAGCACTCCGACAGGGAGCAATCAGCCCCAGCATTTT. Drawing the rest from reference TRBV2 and TRBJ1-5, the complete variable domain is EPEVTQTPSHQVTQMGQEVILRCVPISNHLYFYWYRQILGQKVEFLVSFYNNEISEKSEIFDDQFSVERPDGSNFTLKIRSTKLEDSAMYFCASTPTGSNQPQHFGDGTRLSIL.

The rearrangement joins TRBV27 to TRBJ1-2; a possible D gene is TRBD1 (5 bases). V lost 1 base and J lost 2, with 8 bases in between. This CDR3 spans 14 amino acids. Germline CDR1 and CDR2: MNHEY and SMNVEV (reference sequence). CDR3 DNA: TGTGCCAGCAGTTTATGGGGCGACAACTATGGCTACACCTTC. Amino acids: CASSLWGDNYGYTF.

The chain has TRBV4-1 and TRBJ2-1; weak D call: TRBD1 (5 bases). Trimming took 4 bases from V and 9 from J, leaving 13 bases between them. This CDR3 contains 13 residues. Germline CDR1 is MGHRA and CDR2 is YSYEKL. The CDR3 region is CASSLGHLGEQFF. Written as DNA, the CDR3 is TGCGCCAGCAGCCTCGGACATTTGGGTGAGCAGTTCTTC.

The CDR3 coding sequence is TGTGCCAGCTCGTTAACTACGACAGGCCAAGAGACCCAGTACTTC. Translating gives CASSLTTTGQETQYF. The chain carries TRBV18 and TRBJ2-5, with D possibly being TRBD1 (6 bases). This CDR3 is 15 amino acids long. V lost 6 bases to trimming and J lost 1 base, with 15 bases between them. Germline V gives CDR1 KGHSH, CDR2 LQKENI.

J is TRBJ2-3 and V is TRBV30; D perhaps matches TRBD1 (5 bases). This CDR3 spans 13 amino acids. Trimming pared 8 bases from V and 2 bases from J, leaving 14 bases between. The germline gives CDR1 GTSNPN, CDR2 SVGIG (reference sequence). The CDR3 loop reads CAQGREVTDTQYF. CDR3 nucleotides: TGTGCCCAGGGCCGAGAAGTCACAGATACGCAGTATTTT.

The V and J genes are TRBV27 and TRBJ1-1, with no clear D. The CDR3 contains 13 residues. Germline-derived CDR1 and CDR2 are MNHEY and SMNVEV (reference sequence). Trimming pared 6 bases from V and 3 bases from J, leaving 11 bases between. The CDR3 nucleotides are TGTGCCAGCAGACCGGTCCAGGACACTGAAGCTTTCTTT. Its translation is CASRPVQDTEAFF.

The V gene is TRBV11-3, the J gene TRBJ2-7; 12 nucleotides agree with TRBD1. This CDR3 has 17 residues. CDR1 and CDR2 (germline): SGHNT, YENEEA. J was trimmed by 0 bases and V by 6 bases; bases with no gene match: 9. CDR3 loop: CASSPGQGAPGSYEQYF. The CDR3 DNA follows: TGTGCCAGCAGTCCGGGACAGGGGGCCCCAGGCTCCTACGAGCAGTACTTC.

The chain combines TRBV6-5 with TRBJ2-7; 8 positions agree with TRBD2. This CDR3 contains 15 residues. Losses at the gene ends were 6 bases for V and 0 bases for J; bases not matched to a gene: 7. Per germline, CDR1 MNHEY and CDR2 SVGAGI. The CDR3 DNA is TGTGCCAGCAGAAGTCTCGGACTAGCCTCCTACGAGCAGTACTTC. Translating it yields CASRSLGLASYEQYF.

The rearrangement uses TRBV7-9 and TRBJ2-2; 7 positions match TRBD2. Per the germline V gene, CDR1 is SEHNR and CDR2 is FQNEAQ (reference sequence). V lost 7 bases, J lost 3 bases, and 8 bases stayed unmatched. The CDR3 has 15 residues. The CDR3 DNA reads TGTGCCAGCAATTGGGGACTATCGTACACCGGGGAGCTGTTTTTT. It codes for CASNWGLSYTGELFF. Looking up the rest from reference TRBV7-9 and TRBJ2-2 gives the full variable domain: DTGVSQNPRHKITKRGQNVTFRCDPISEHNRLYWYRQTLGQGPEFLTYFQNEAQLEKSRLLSDRFSAERPKGSFSTLEIQRTEQGDSAMYLCASNWGLSYTGELFFGEGSRLTVL.

The table lists this clone with a few counts. J is TRBJ1-5 and V is TRBV19; 7 bases line up with TRBD1. This CDR3 has 14 residues. Unmatched junction bases numbered 11, after V lost 11 bases and J lost 4 bases. The germline V gene encodes CDR1 LNHDA and CDR2 SQIVND (reference sequence). CDR3 region: CAAGSDRDNQPQHF. The CDR3 DNA follows: TGTGCCGCTGGGTCTGACAGGGATAATCAGCCCCAGCATTTT.

V is TRBV6-5 and J is TRBJ1-5, with D possibly TRBD1 on 5 matching bases. Germline CDR1 MNHEY, CDR2 SVGAGI. Trimming took 6 bases from V and 5 from J, leaving 17 bases between them. The length of the CDR3 is 15 residues. CDR3 DNA sequence: TGTGCCAGCAGGGGGCGGGATGGTGGCTATCAGCCCCAGCATTTT. This encodes CASRGRDGGYQPQHF.

The V and J genes are TRBV7-9 and TRBJ1-1; D is possibly TRBD1 (6 bases). This CDR3 is built from 14 residues. Trimming removed 5 bases at V and 1 base at J, with 11 bases between. Germline-derived CDR1 and CDR2 are SEHNR and FQNEAQ (reference sequence). CDR3 amino acids: CASSRDTWNTEAFF. DNA of the CDR3: TGTGCCAGCAGCCGGGACACTTGGAACACTGAAGCTTTCTTT. The full variable domain, with the rest looked up from reference TRBV7-9 and TRBJ1-1, is DTGVSQNPRHKITKRGQNVTFRCDPISEHNRLYWYRQTLGQGPEFLTYFQNEAQLEKSRLLSDRFSAERPKGSFSTLEIQRTEQGDSAMYLCASSRDTWNTEAFFGQGTRLTVV.

The chain combines TRBV19 with TRBJ2-3; 9 bases agree with TRBD2. The ends lost 6 bases at V and 4 bases at J; junction bases unmatched: 11. The CDR3 length is 16 residues. Germline-derived CDR1 and CDR2 are LNHDA and SQIVND (reference sequence). Here the CDR3 reads CASSPYSGRVADTQYF. As DNA, the CDR3 is TGTGCCAGTAGCCCATATAGCGGGAGAGTCGCAGATACGCAGTATTTT.

The CDR3 region has the DNA TGTGCCAGCAGTGAAGGGGGCACCTCCGGACATGAAAAACTGTTTTTT. Its protein is CASSEGGTSGHEKLFF. The chain recombines TRBV11-2 with TRBJ1-4; TRBD1 aligns across 7 bases. CDR3 size: 16 residues. CDR1 is SGHAT, CDR2 FQNNGV, per germline. Trimming at V came to 6 bases and at J to 6 bases, leaving 13 bases not matched to a gene.

The J gene is TRBJ1-1, the V gene TRBV7-3, with D uncertain. Germline V gene data show CDR1 as SGHTA and CDR2 as FQGTGA. The CDR3 runs 14 residues. Trimming removed 1 base at V and 4 bases at J, with 10 bases between. In DNA form, the CDR3 reads TGTGCCAGCAGCTTAAGTGCGGACTCCACTGAAGCTTTCTTT. As protein: CASSLSADSTEAFF.

This clone occurred a few times. This chain links TRBV19 with TRBJ1-2; a possible D gene is TRBD1 (5 bases). V was cut by 9 bases and J by 4 bases, with 18 bases left in between. The CDR3 covers 14 residues. Germline-derived CDR1 and CDR2 are LNHDA and SQIVND (reference sequence). The DNA for the CDR3 is TGTGCCAGCACTGACCGGTTAAGGGGCTATGGCTACACCTTC. Its translation is CASTDRLRGYGYTF.

This clone was seen at least ten times. The chain recombines TRBV11-3 with TRBJ2-1, with TRBD1 matching 7 bases. Germline CDR1 and CDR2: SGHNT and YENEEA. The CDR3 totals 16 residues. J lost 6 bases, V lost 1 base, and 9 bases had no gene match. The CDR3 region is CASSLAGTVARNEQFF. The CDR3 DNA reads TGTGCCAGCAGCTTAGCTGGGACAGTGGCCCGCAATGAGCAGTTCTTC.

The genes are TRBV23-1 and TRBJ2-7; no clear D. TRBV23-1 is flagged as an ORF with uncertain function. This CDR3 is 13 amino acids long. With 3 bases removed from V and 1 base from J, the gap between germline ends came to 7 bases. DNA for the CDR3: TGCGCCAGCAGTCACCCCAATTCCTACGAGCAGTACTTC. It translates to CASSHPNSYEQYF.

The chain has TRBV10-3 and TRBJ2-7; 7 positions match TRBD1. The CDR3 contains 16 residues. V lost 3 bases and J lost 0; bases outside the gene matches: 8. From germline, CDR1 is ENHRY and CDR2 SYGVKD. The CDR3 DNA follows: TGTGCCATCAGTGAAGGCCTGACAGGGAACTCCTACGAGCAGTACTTC. This gives the protein CAISEGLTGNSYEQYF.

The J gene is TRBJ1-1, the V gene TRBV11-2; maybe TRBD1 (5 bases). The CDR3 is made up of 13 amino acids. Between the trimmed V and J ends, which lost 5 bases and 4 bases, there was a span of 11 bases. CDR1 is SGHAT, CDR2 FQNNGV, per germline. CDR3 bases: TGTGCCAGCAGCCGCAGGGTCACCACTGAAGCTTTCTTT. Translation gives CASSRRVTTEAFF.

The chain joins TRBV11-1 to TRBJ2-1; D is unclear. V lost 3 bases and J lost 4, with 13 bases in between. Germline V lookup: CDR1 SGHAT, CDR2 FQDESV (reference sequence). The CDR3 runs 15 residues. CDR3 nucleotides: TGTGCCAGCAGCTTTAGCCACGGCGAGTACAATGAGCAGTTCTTC. This encodes CASSFSHGEYNEQFF.

The gene calls are TRBV3-1 (or the pseudogene TRBV3-2) and TRBJ2-3; D gene ambiguous. V gave up 3 bases and J gave up 0 bases, with 7 bases separating them. The germline V gene has CDR1 LGHDT and CDR2 YNNKEL (reference sequence). This CDR3 is 14 amino acids long. CDR3 nucleotides: TGTGCCAGCAGCCAGTTGCAGAGCACAGATACGCAGTATTTT. Translation gives CASSQLQSTDTQYF.